This T cell receptor (beta chain) was identified during a study of breast tumors, draining lymph nodes, adjacent tissues. Germline assignment: CDR1 LGHNT and CDR2 FRNRAP. This CDR3 is built from 12 residues. Deletions cut 2 bases from V and 8 bases from J, with 9 bases between. MiXCR, run by TCRdb on the multiplex PCR reads, gives a single entry per CDR3 protein. The sample consists of roughly 260,000 distinct CDR3 sequences, around 30% of them appearing once. Study observations and caveats: Findings are consistent with lymph node origin and intratumoral expansion of most tumor T cells. Tumor T cell lymph node origin was a supported hypothesis, not proven.

Breast cancer patients provided tissue from their axillary draining lymph nodes. For this clonotype: No antigen is known for it. This may be a read error: a much more frequent sequence differs by one nucleotide.

V usage is TRBV12-5 and J usage is TRBJ1-2; D remains unclear. The sequence was obtained from a female donor with breast cancer. Some clones in this sample may be carry-over from other donors' samples. The source material was axillary lymph node tissue. CDR3 loop: CASGLSGRGYTF. DNA for the CDR3: TGTGCTAGTGGTTTGAGTGGGCGAGGCTACACCTTC.